This T cell receptor beta chain was recovered during a study of identical twins (dated by TCRdb to the mid-2010s). In the study overall: To test whether fetal clonotypes persist, the study used deep sequencing on TCR alpha and beta repertoires from monozygotic twins, unrelated adults of various ages, and cord blood. To rule out contamination, replicate twin experiments were performed at different times with different library preparation protocols. Beyond this particular receptor, the publication reports: Zero-insertion analyses could be partly confounded by invariant T cells such as MAIT and iNKT, although diverse VJ usage argued against such confounding for most clonotypes. Compared with coincidental sharing between unrelated individuals, an excess of low generation-probability sequences was observed among out-of-frame TCR alpha sequences shared between twins. Recombination models systematically underestimated out-of-frame TCR alpha sharing in monozygotic twins but agreed with sharing between unrelated individuals. Fewer insertions were carried by abundant cord blood beta clonotypes; a weaker similar trend was observed in young adult naive repertoires, while no such trend was observed in memory repertoires. Because the same donors could not be followed over many years, conclusions were based on cross-sectional statistical analysis. A weaker excess of twin sharing was found in beta out-of-frame sequences because the signal-to-noise ratio was lowered by fewer shared sequences.

Preparation of the library involved 5' RACE. Instrument used: Illumina HiSeq 2000. Template switching introduced a universal primer binding site; the final cDNA contained a unique molecular identifier, enabling accurate counting of TCR cDNA molecules. Specific primers in the conserved constant-segment region were used to synthesize first-strand cDNA for the TCR alpha and beta chains. To control for contamination, each cDNA library was double barcoded with a SMART-Mk sample barcode plus Illumina barcodes. TruSeq adapter sequences and Illumina sample barcodes were added in two successive PCR steps. The TCR alpha and beta cDNA libraries were sequenced on the Illumina HiSeq platform using custom primers. The paper's processing steps were these. MiGEC was used to process raw reads and extract unique molecular identifiers, and MiXCR was used to find CDR3 positions. For each individual, recombination models were inferred using an EM algorithm with the repgenHMM and IGoR tools. Shared clonotypes were analyzed with the tcR package in R, and sharing was normalized by the product of cloneset sizes. Out-of-frame nonproductive sequences were analyzed to study raw recombination free of thymic and clonal selection effects. TCRdb ran its own pipeline on the public reads, namely fastp trimming at Q25 and MiXCR clone calling, and kept in-frame beta chains. Each entry is one CDR3 protein sequence, shown with its most common DNA and genes. These V and J calls originate from TCRdb's pipeline instead of the authors' own analysis. This sample holds some 230,000 distinct CDR3 sequences; about 6.7% were observed only once. The ten most abundant clones make up 14% to 15% of the sample.

The CDR3 measures 12 amino acids from cysteine to phenylalanine. Only CDR3 DNA is held: 36 bases, read in frame from base 1. V loses 11 bases, J loses 3 bases, and the germline ends lie 11 bases apart. The CDR1 and CDR2 encoded by the germline V gene (reference sequence) are MNHEY and SMNVEV. All donors were healthy Caucasians. The twin cohort comprised three pairs of female monozygotic twins, all aged about 18 to 29 years. CD4+ and CD8+ T cell populations were isolated with positive isolation kits from Invitrogen. Remarks on this clonotype: Its antigen is still unknown. Per-base qualities were not stored, and no clone one base away is much larger.

These same data were also listed under a study on T cells expressing NK-cell markers. From the second report: TCR beta-chain repertoires were profiled in sorted CD3+CD56+NKG2C+, CD3+CD56+NKG2C- and CD3+CD56-NKG2C+ T-cell subsets from several donors. Most of the eight sequenced donors were HCMV-seropositive and one was HCMV-seronegative. In several experiments an anti-gammadeltaTCR antibody was added to restrict sorting to alphabetaTCR-expressing T cells. In more than 5 donors, the dominant CD3+CD56+NKG2C+ clonotypes ranked among the top 10 CD8+ clonotypes, making up roughly 1.0-7.0% of CD8+ T cells. Those dominant clonotypes were again the most abundant among CD3+CD56-NKG2C+ cells in several donors, at roughly 28.3-65%. Whether the expanded NKG2C-expressing T cell clones were specific for HCMV antigens was left unclear. The study sequenced eight donors, all healthy volunteers chosen at random: three men and five women. A commercial ELISA kit detecting HCMV-specific IgG in serum was used to determine HCMV serostatus. MIGEC was used to demultiplex reads and group the reads by UMI, and MiTCR was used to assemble and quantify clonotypes. To exclude erroneous sequences, any TCR cDNA sequence not supported by at least two reads was discarded. Downstream repertoire analysis used the tcR package, and clonotypes were matched across fractions by CDR3 nucleotide sequence plus V segment. VDJmatch was used to annotate antigen specificity against VDJdb, with one amino acid substitution in CDR3 allowed.

This chain joins TRBV27 to TRBJ2-1, and TRBD1 may be the D gene, going by 5 matching bases. Sequenced material: CD8+ T cells sorted from blood. The TCR originated in a woman younger than 35 in good health. DNA sequence: TGTGCCGTACAGGTAGGCTACAATGAGCAGTTCTTC. Its protein product is CAVQVGYNEQFF.